This T cell receptor beta chain derives from a study of beta chain features in type 1 diabetes. Study at large: No age, gender or cell yield differences were seen between patients and healthy donors.

cDNA synthesis used the whole RNA isolate, giving expressed TCRB sequences. Data came from immunoSEQ multiplex PCR; TCRdb stores just in-frame clones and leaves some out. The table has tens of thousands of clones, roughly 31% seen once. The CDR3 sequence is 13 residues long. V was clipped by 8 bases and J by 1 base; unmatched bases: 2. Germline V gene sequence: CDR1 KGHSH, CDR2 LQKENI. This clonotype was obtained from a young woman in good health. The sample consisted of stem cell memory CD4+ T cells from blood. The chain uses TRBV18 and TRBJ1-1, with TRBD1 identical over 9 bases. The DNA for the CDR3 is TGTGCCAGCCGGGGACAGGGGAACACTGAAGCTTTCTTT. Translated: CASRGQGNTEAFF.